Here is one TCR beta chain with its context. The CDR3 loop spans 14 amino acids. The authors used template switching to add a universal primer site and gave cDNA unique molecular identifiers. MiXCR, applied by TCRdb to the 5' RACE reads, yields one record per CDR3 protein. The sample holds hundreds of thousands of distinct CDR3 sequences; roughly 10% are singletons and the top ten take about 7.1%. The data were obtained in a study of identical twins. These same data were also listed under a study on yellow fever vaccine responses in identical twins.

Sequencing was performed on CD8+ T cells sorted from blood. The V call is TRBV21-1, the J call TRBJ2-5; TRBD2 is the table's D call and was not checked against the DNA. TRBV21-1 is a known pseudogene. The sequence was obtained from a woman aged 18 to 35 in good health. CDR3 in DNA: TGTGCCAGCAGGGCGGGGACTCGGGTGGAGACCCAGTACTTC. Its translation: CASRAGTRVETQYF.